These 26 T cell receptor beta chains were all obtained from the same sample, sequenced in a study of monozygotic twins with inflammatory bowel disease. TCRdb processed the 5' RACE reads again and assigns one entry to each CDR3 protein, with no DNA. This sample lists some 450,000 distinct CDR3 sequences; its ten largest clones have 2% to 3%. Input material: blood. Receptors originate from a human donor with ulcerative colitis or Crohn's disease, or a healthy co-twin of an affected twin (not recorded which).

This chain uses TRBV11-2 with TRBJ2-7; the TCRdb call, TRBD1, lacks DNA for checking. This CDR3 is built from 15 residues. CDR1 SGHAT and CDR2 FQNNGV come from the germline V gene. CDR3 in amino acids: CASSLEYTGAVEQYF.

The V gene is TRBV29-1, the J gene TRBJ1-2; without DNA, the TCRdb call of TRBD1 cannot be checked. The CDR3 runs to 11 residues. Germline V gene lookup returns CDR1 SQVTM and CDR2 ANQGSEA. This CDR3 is CSVVRREGYTF.

The CDR3: CASSLELAGEDTQYF. The rearrangement links TRBV12-3 or TRBV12-4 to TRBJ2-3; TCRdb returns TRBD2, unconfirmable since there is no DNA. This CDR3 is built from 15 residues.

The CDR3 loop reads CAWSLYSPSGRIYEQFF. This chain connects TRBV30 to TRBJ2-1; TCRdb's assignment of TRBD2 cannot be checked, as there is no DNA. Germline values: CDR1 GTSNPN, CDR2 SVGIG (reference sequence). The length of the CDR3 is 17 residues.

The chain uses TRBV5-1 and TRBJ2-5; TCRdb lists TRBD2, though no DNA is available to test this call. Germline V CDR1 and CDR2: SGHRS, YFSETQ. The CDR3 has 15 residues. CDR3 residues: CASSTPGLVEETQYF.

CDR3 loop: CASSRRVAGPITRNEQFF. The chain uses TRBV2 and TRBJ2-1; TCRdb's assignment of TRBD2 cannot be checked, as there is no DNA. Germline V gene lookup returns CDR1 SNHLY and CDR2 FYNNEI. The CDR3 loop spans 18 amino acids.

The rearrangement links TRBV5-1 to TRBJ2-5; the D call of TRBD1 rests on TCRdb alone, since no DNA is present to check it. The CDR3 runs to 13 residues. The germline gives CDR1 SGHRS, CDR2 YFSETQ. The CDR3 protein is CASSQTGQETQYF. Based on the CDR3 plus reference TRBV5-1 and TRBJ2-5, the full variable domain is KAGVTQTPRYLIKTRGQQVTLSCSPISGHRSVSWYQQTPGQGLQFLFEYFSETQRNKGNFPGRFSGRQFSNSRSEMNVSTLELGDSALYLCASSQTGQETQYFGPGTRLLVL.

This CDR3 reads CASSIGTGVDEQYF. The chain is built from TRBV28 and TRBJ2-7; TCRdb proposes TRBD1, but this gene call is untestable without DNA. The CDR3 loop spans 14 amino acids. Germline-derived CDR1 and CDR2 are MDHEN and SYDVKM. Using reference TRBV28 and TRBJ2-7 for the parts outside the CDR3, the full variable domain is DVKVTQSSRYLVKRTGEKVFLECVQDMDHENMFWYRQDPGLGLRLIYFSYDVKMKEKGDIPEGYSVSREKKERFSLILESASTNQTSMYLCASSIGTGVDEQYFGPGTRLTVT.

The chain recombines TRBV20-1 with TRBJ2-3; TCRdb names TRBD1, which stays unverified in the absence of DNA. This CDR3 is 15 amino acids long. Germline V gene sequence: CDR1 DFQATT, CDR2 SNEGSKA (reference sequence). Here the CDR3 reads CSATNRQGVTDTQYF.

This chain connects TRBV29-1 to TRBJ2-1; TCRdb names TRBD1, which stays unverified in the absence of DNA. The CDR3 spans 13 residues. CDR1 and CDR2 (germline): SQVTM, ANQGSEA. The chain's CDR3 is CSVPRGPTNEQFF.

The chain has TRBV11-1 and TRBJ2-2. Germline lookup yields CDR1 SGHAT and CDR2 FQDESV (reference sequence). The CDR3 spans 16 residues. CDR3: CASSPRKAANTGELFF.

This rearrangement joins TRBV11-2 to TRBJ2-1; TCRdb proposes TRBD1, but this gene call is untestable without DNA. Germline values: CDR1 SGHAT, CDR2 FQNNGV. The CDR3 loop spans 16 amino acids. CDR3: CASSLLGGAVYNEQFF.

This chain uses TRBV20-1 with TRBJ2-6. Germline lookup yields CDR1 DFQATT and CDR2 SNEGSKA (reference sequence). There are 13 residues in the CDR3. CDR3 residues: CSADKPGANVLTF.

CDR3 sequence reads: CASSLSGPVRTEAFF. The rearrangement links TRBV7-2 to TRBJ1-1. Germline CDR1 SGHTA, CDR2 FQGNSA. The CDR3 loop spans 15 amino acids.

This chain's CDR3 is CASSYPGLGDNEQFF. The chain couples TRBV6-5 to TRBJ2-1; TCRdb calls TRBD1, which cannot be checked without DNA. Germline lookup yields CDR1 MNHEY and CDR2 SVGAGI. The CDR3 consists of 15 residues.

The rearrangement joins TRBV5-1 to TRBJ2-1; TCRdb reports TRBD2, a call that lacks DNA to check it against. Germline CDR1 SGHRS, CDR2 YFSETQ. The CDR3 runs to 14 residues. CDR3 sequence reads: CASSPTRWGNEQFF.

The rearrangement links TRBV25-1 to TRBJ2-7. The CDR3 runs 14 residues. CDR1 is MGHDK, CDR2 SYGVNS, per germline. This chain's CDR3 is CASSEGGTSYEQYF.

The CDR3 is CASGNVAGNTIYF. The genes are TRBV9 and TRBJ1-3. Germline CDR1 reads SGDLS; CDR2 reads YYNGEE. This CDR3 is built from 13 residues.

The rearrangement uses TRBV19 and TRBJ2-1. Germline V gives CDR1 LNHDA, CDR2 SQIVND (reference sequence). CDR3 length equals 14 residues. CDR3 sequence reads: CASSPGTESNEQFF.

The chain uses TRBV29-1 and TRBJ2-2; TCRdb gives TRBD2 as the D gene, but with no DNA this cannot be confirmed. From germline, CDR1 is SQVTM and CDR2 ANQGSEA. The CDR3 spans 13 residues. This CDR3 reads CSVGLLNTGELFF.

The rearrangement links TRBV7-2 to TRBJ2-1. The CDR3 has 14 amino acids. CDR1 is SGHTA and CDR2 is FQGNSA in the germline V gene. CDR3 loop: CASGLAGDYNEQFF. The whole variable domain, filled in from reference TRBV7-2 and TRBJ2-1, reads GAGVSQSPSNKVTEKGKDVELRCDPISGHTALYWYRQSLGQGLEFLIYFQGNSAPDKSGLPSDRFSAERTGGSVSTLTIQRTQQEDSAVYLCASGLAGDYNEQFFGPGTRLTVL.

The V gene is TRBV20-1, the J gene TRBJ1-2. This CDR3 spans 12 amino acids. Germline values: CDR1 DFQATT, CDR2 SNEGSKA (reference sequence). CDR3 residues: CSARGGIYGYTF.

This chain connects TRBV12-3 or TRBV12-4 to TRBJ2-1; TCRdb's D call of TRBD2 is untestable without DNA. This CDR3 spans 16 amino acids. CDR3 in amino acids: CASSVTLAEVYNEQFF.

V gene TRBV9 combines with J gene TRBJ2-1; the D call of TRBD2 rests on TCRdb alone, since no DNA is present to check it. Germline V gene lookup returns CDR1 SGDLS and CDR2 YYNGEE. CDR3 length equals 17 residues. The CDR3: CASSPTLAGGLTNEQFF.

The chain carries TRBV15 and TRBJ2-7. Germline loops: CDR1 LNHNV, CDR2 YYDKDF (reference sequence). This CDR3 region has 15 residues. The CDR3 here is CATSRESTVTYEQYF.

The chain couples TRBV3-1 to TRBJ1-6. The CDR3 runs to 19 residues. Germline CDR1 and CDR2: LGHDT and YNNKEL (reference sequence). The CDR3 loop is CASSQGVGALSSYNSPLHF.